This passage covers 10 T cell receptor beta chains from one sample sequenced in a study of T cell repertoires in cytomegalovirus infection. These receptors lack a known antigen. TCRdb analysed the reads with MiXCR anew, one entry per CDR3 protein. This table holds 100,000 to 150,000 distinct CDR3 sequences, 20% to 30% found once. Sequenced material: PBMCs, sequenced either directly or after in vitro stimulation (not recorded which). The source is a human donor in good health (CMV status not recorded). Some clones in this sample may be carry-over from other donors' samples.

J is TRBJ1-5 and V is TRBV20-1, with D unresolved. This CDR3 has 12 amino acids. The germline V gene encodes CDR1 DFQATT and CDR2 SNEGSKA (reference sequence). V was cut by 6 bases and J by 3 bases, with 9 bases left in between. The CDR3 DNA reads as TGCAGTGCGGCACCCCTCAATCAGCCCCAGCATTTT. Protein sequence: CSAAPLNQPQHF.

This clonotype was counted a few times. V and J are TRBV6-1 and TRBJ2-3, with 10 bases aligning to TRBD1. Trimming cost V 7 bases and J 4 bases; bases outside gene matches: 5. Germline V CDR1 and CDR2: MNHNS, SASEGT. This CDR3 has 14 amino acids. The CDR3 spells CASTDRGRADTQYF. CDR3 sequence (DNA): TGTGCCAGCACCGACAGGGGGCGGGCAGATACGCAGTATTTT.

The gene calls are TRBV18 and TRBJ2-5, with 13 bases identical to TRBD2. The CDR3 spans 16 residues. Losses at the gene ends were 3 bases for V and 5 bases for J; bases not matched to a gene: 6. CDR1 is KGHSH, CDR2 LQKENI, per germline. CDR3 sequence reads: CASSPWTSGSLETQYF. The CDR3 bases are TGTGCCAGCTCACCTTGGACTAGCGGGAGTTTGGAGACCCAGTACTTC.

V gene TRBV25-1 combines with J gene TRBJ1-1; 7 bases map to TRBD1. Germline lookup yields CDR1 MGHDK and CDR2 SYGVNS. The V and J ends lost 6 bases and 1 base, in that order; junction bases with no gene match: 5. The CDR3 spans 14 residues. The CDR3 nucleotides read TGTGCCAGCAGAGAGTCAGGGGGGAACACTGAAGCTTTCTTT. Residues: CASRESGGNTEAFF.

There are a few counts of this clonotype. The chain has TRBV5-6 and TRBJ2-3; a weak D match, TRBD1 (5 bases). The CDR3 runs to 15 residues. Germline CDR1 reads SGHDT; CDR2 reads YYEEEE. V shed 7 bases and J shed 2 bases, with 17 bases lying between them. The CDR3, as DNA: TGTGCCAGCCGGAGACAGTTCGAGACCACAGATACGCAGTATTTT. Its protein is CASRRQFETTDTQYF.

The chain is built from TRBV12-3 or TRBV12-4 and TRBJ2-1; weak D call: TRBD2 (6 bases). The CDR3 has 15 amino acids. Trimming removed 2 bases from V and 7 bases from J, with 15 bases in between. CDR3 sequence reads: CASSLFLAKGNEQFF. CDR3 in DNA: TGTGCCAGCAGTTTATTCCTAGCGAAAGGTAATGAGCAGTTCTTC.

The chain recombines TRBV28 with TRBJ2-3; D not certain. V lost 6 bases and J lost 2, with 18 bases in between. The CDR3 covers 16 residues. The germline gives CDR1 MDHEN, CDR2 SYDVKM. CDR3 amino acids: CASSPKKRALTDTQYF. For the CDR3, the DNA is TGTGCCAGCAGCCCTAAAAAGAGAGCCCTCACAGATACGCAGTATTTT.

Ten or more counts support this clonotype. The V and J genes are TRBV7-2 and TRBJ2-7; D gene ambiguous. Trimming stripped 0 bases from V and 4 bases from J, with 10 bases between. The CDR3 runs 14 residues. Looked up from germline, CDR1 is SGHTA and CDR2 is FQGNSA. CDR3: CASSLAGHVYEQYV. DNA for the CDR3: TGTGCCAGCAGCTTAGCTGGCCATGTATACGAGCAGTACGTC.

This clonotype was counted ten times or more. This chain uses TRBV7-2 with TRBJ2-7, with 8 bases aligning to TRBD1. The germline gives CDR1 SGHTA, CDR2 FQGNSA. The CDR3 covers 15 residues. Germline trimming cut 2 bases from V and 1 base from J; bases unmatched to any gene: 4. The CDR3 sequence: CASSLPRTGSYEQYF. In nucleotides, the CDR3 is TGTGCCAGCAGCTTACCACGGACAGGGTCCTACGAGCAGTACTTC.

CDR3 DNA sequence: TGTGCCAGCACCACTACGAGGTCGTTTAATGAAAAACTGTTTTTT. Translating gives CASTTTRSFNEKLFF. The chain is built from TRBV12-3 or TRBV12-4 and TRBJ1-4, with D unresolved. The ends were cut back, 7 bases at V and 4 bases at J, with 16 bases in the middle. This CDR3 has 15 amino acids.